This T cell receptor (beta chain) originates from a study of blood T cell repertoires in COVID-19. Produced via immunoSEQ multiplex PCR; TCRdb's table is partial and in-frame only. The sample records some 250,000 clones, more than 85% being singletons. This CDR3 spans 16 amino acids. CDR1 is SGHAT and CDR2 is FQNNGV in the germline V gene. Trimming stripped 1 base from V and 2 bases from J, with 14 bases between. The V gene is TRBV11-2, the J gene TRBJ2-5; the D gene is possibly TRBD1 (6 bases). The sequenced sample was PBMCs or T cells enriched from blood (not recorded which). This clonotype originated in a man in his forties who had recovered from COVID-19. The CDR3 here is CASSLVGQMGQETQYF. The DNA of the CDR3 is TGTGCCAGCAGCTTAGTTGGACAGATGGGACAAGAGACCCAGTACTTC.